Below are 10 T cell receptor beta chains sequenced from a single sample in a study of blood T cell repertoires in COVID-19. Profiled with immunoSEQ multiplex PCR; TCRdb holds only in-frame clones, not every one. The sample includes 130,000 to 150,000 clones, roughly 90% of them seen just once. The sample consisted of peripheral blood. The origin of the receptors is a man aged 45-65 years with active or convalescent COVID-19.

The V gene is TRBV28, the J gene TRBJ1-2; D may be TRBD1 (5 bases). Trimming pared 6 bases from V and 4 bases from J, leaving 12 bases between. The CDR3 contains 13 residues. Germline V gene sequence: CDR1 MDHEN, CDR2 SYDVKM. The CDR3 region has the DNA TGTGCCAGCAGGGGGGGACCTGGCTATGGCTACACCTTC. Its translation: CASRGGPGYGYTF.

Concerning this clone itself: At one boundary the junction diverges from the germline segment, which might be a read error. The rearrangement joins TRBV6-1 to TRBJ2-4; D gene uncertain. From germline, CDR1 is MNHNS and CDR2 SASEGT. The CDR3 is made up of 13 amino acids. This CDR3 is CASSQAPKNIQYF. In DNA, the CDR3 is TGTGCCAGCAGTCAAGCCCCTAAAAACATTCAGTACTTC.

V gene TRBV30 combines with J gene TRBJ2-4; weak D call: TRBD2 (5 bases). Per germline, CDR1 GTSNPN and CDR2 SVGIG (reference sequence). Trimming removed 3 bases from V and 2 bases from J, with 17 bases in between. The CDR3 extends over 16 amino acids. CDR3 sequence reads: CAWSPVPRGPKNIQYF. For the CDR3, the DNA is TGTGCCTGGAGCCCGGTTCCGCGCGGGCCCAAAAACATTCAGTACTTC.

The V call is TRBV19, the J call TRBJ1-6; 9 bases line up with TRBD1. The CDR3 has 15 residues. Trimming at V came to 5 bases and at J to 7 bases, leaving 6 bases not matched to a gene. The germline CDR1 and CDR2 sequences are LNHDA and SQIVND (reference sequence). The CDR3 DNA is TGTGCCAGTAGTCCTCAGACAGGGGGAAATTCACCCCTCCACTTT. Translation gives CASSPQTGGNSPLHF. The variable domain in full, with the rest retrieved from reference TRBV19 and TRBJ1-6, is DGGITQSPKYLFRKEGQNVTLSCEQNLNHDAMYWYRQDPGQGLRLIYYSQIVNDFQKGDIAEGYSVSREKKESFPLTVTSAQKNPTAFYLCASSPQTGGNSPLHFGNGTRLTVT.

Only a few counts were recorded for this clone. V usage is TRBV7-9 and J usage is TRBJ2-2, with 9 bases that match TRBD1. The CDR3 has 17 residues. V shed 2 bases, J shed 3 bases, and the junction held 7 bases outside the gene matches. Germline CDR1 SEHNR, CDR2 FQNEAQ (reference sequence). CDR3 bases: TGTGCCAGCAGCTTATTCTTAGGGACAGGGTACACCGGGGAGCTGTTTTTT. Protein sequence: CASSLFLGTGYTGELFF. Drawing the rest from reference TRBV7-9 and TRBJ2-2, the complete variable domain is DTGVSQNPRHKITKRGQNVTFRCDPISEHNRLYWYRQTLGQGPEFLTYFQNEAQLEKSRLLSDRFSAERPKGSFSTLEIQRTEQGDSAMYLCASSLFLGTGYTGELFFGEGSRLTVL.

The V gene is TRBV6-5, the J gene TRBJ2-2, with TRBD1 matching over 8 bases. Trimming removed 7 bases from V and 6 bases from J; junction bases left unmatched: 7. Germline loops: CDR1 MNHEY, CDR2 SVGAGI. The CDR3 contains 14 residues. CDR3 region: CASKRTGLSGELFF. The CDR3 DNA follows: TGTGCCAGCAAACGGACAGGGCTCTCCGGGGAGCTGTTTTTT.

V and J are TRBV28 and TRBJ2-7, with 7 nucleotides matching TRBD1. J was trimmed by 3 bases and V by 2 bases; bases with no gene match: 4. This CDR3 is 14 amino acids long. The germline V gene encodes CDR1 MDHEN and CDR2 SYDVKM. CDR3 sequence reads: CASSLGTAGYEQYF. The CDR3 DNA reads as TGTGCCAGCAGTTTAGGGACAGCCGGCTACGAGCAGTACTTC.

The rearrangement uses TRBV28 and TRBJ1-3, with 11 bases aligning to TRBD1. The germline V gene has CDR1 MDHEN and CDR2 SYDVKM. Germline trimming cut 4 bases from V and 0 bases from J; bases unmatched to any gene: 8. The CDR3 totals 18 residues. The CDR3 nucleotides read TGTGCCAGCAGTTCACCGGGACAGGGGGGGACCTCTGGAAACACCATATATTTT. Translating it yields CASSSPGQGGTSGNTIYF.

This chain links TRBV7-3 with TRBJ2-1; TRBD1 agrees at 10 bases. Germline trimming cut 0 bases from V and 4 bases from J; bases unmatched to any gene: 3. Germline-derived CDR1 and CDR2 are SGHTA and FQGTGA. The CDR3 length is 16 residues. The CDR3 protein is CASSLTPGQGYNEQFF. The DNA of the CDR3 is TGTGCCAGCAGCTTAACCCCGGGACAGGGGTACAATGAGCAGTTCTTC.

The rearrangement joins TRBV9 to TRBJ2-7; 9 bases align to TRBD2. Germline V lookup: CDR1 SGDLS, CDR2 YYNGEE. The CDR3 contains 15 residues. With V trimmed by 1 base and J by 3 bases, 5 bases remained unmatched. CDR3 sequence reads: CASSVNSGSDYEQYF. CDR3 bases: TGTGCCAGCAGCGTAAATAGCGGGAGTGACTACGAGCAGTACTTC.